The source of this T cell receptor beta chain is a study of cytomegalovirus exposure and HLA in healthy donors. Study as a whole: From HLA-typed donors, an early data release held some 91 million unique TCRs.

Regarding the study as a whole: There were 160 or so TCR beta chains listed as cytomegalovirus-associated.

Germline CDR1 is MNHNS and CDR2 is SASEGT. This CDR3 has 12 residues. Trimming removed 3 bases from V and 5 bases from J, with 8 bases in between. PCR primers comprised 60 Vbeta and 13 Jbeta primers. The authors' processing: There were about 80 million unique TCR beta chains by a later count, and 8.5 million to 14 million of them were shared. Using immunoSEQ multiplex PCR, the repertoire was profiled, and TCRdb retains in-frame clones only, with some absent. That table supplies the V and J calls and clone size; D and trimming were determined from the DNA. The sample lists 150,000 to 200,000 clones, more than 65% occurring once. Concerning this clone itself: Its specificity is not known.

V and J are TRBV6-1 and TRBJ2-7; D remains unclear. Material for sequencing was PBMCs. This receptor was taken from a girl aged 2-10 years in good health and CMV-seropositive. CDR3 loop: CASSDPAHEQYF. The CDR3, as DNA: TGTGCCAGCAGTGACCCAGCGCACGAGCAGTACTTC.